A single sample is the source of the 16 T cell receptor beta chains below, sequenced in a study of blood T cell repertoires in COVID-19. Method: immunoSEQ multiplex PCR; TCRdb's copy keeps in-frame clones and lacks some. The data contain about 170,000 clones, approximately 86% of them singletons. Sample: peripheral blood. The receptors stem from a woman of 80 years or more with active or convalescent COVID-19.

The chain recombines TRBV9 with TRBJ2-1; unclear D gene. Germline values: CDR1 SGDLS, CDR2 YYNGEE. V lost 4 bases and J lost 4, with 6 bases in between. CDR3 length: 12 residues. CDR3 in DNA: TGTGCCAGCAGCACACAGTACAATGAGCAGTTCTTC. Residues: CASSTQYNEQFF.

The chain joins TRBV9 to TRBJ2-1; 11 bases are shared with TRBD2. With V trimmed by 2 bases and J by 5 bases, 6 bases remained unmatched. Germline V gene data show CDR1 as SGDLS and CDR2 as YYNGEE. There are 16 residues in the CDR3. The CDR3 sequence is CASSVGGTSGDNEQFF. The CDR3 region has the DNA TGTGCCAGCAGCGTGGGGGGGACTAGCGGCGACAATGAGCAGTTCTTC.

This chain joins TRBV5-1 and TRBJ2-3; 13 nucleotides align to TRBD2. CDR3 length: 16 residues. CDR1 and CDR2 from the germline V gene are SGHRS and YFSETQ. J was trimmed by 4 bases and V by 4 bases; bases with no gene match: 6. The CDR3 coding sequence is TGCGCCAGCAGCAACTTACTAGCGGGAGGGCCAGATACGCAGTATTTT. This encodes CASSNLLAGGPDTQYF. The full variable domain, rest sourced from reference TRBV5-1 and TRBJ2-3, is KAGVTQTPRYLIKTRGQQVTLSCSPISGHRSVSWYQQTPGQGLQFLFEYFSETQRNKGNFPGRFSGRQFSNSRSEMNVSTLELGDSALYLCASSNLLAGGPDTQYFGPGTRLTVL.

This clone is a singleton in its sample. The V and J genes are TRBV6-5 and TRBJ1-5; tentatively, D is TRBD1 (5 bases). Germline V gene lookup returns CDR1 MNHEY and CDR2 SVGAGI. The germline V and J ends were trimmed by 2 bases and 5 bases, with 10 bases remaining between them. The CDR3 runs 14 residues. Here the CDR3 DNA reads TGTGCCAGCAGTTACGGGGGGTCGGATCAGCCCCAGCATTTT. Translated: CASSYGGSDQPQHF.

The CDR3 bases are TGTGCCAGCAGCCAATGGGCAGCGGGAGGTCTGGAGACCCAGTACTTC. It encodes CASSQWAAGGLETQYF. The chain has TRBV3-1 (or the pseudogene TRBV3-2) and TRBJ2-5; TRBD2 matches 9 bases. The CDR3 loop spans 16 amino acids. CDR1 is LGHDT, CDR2 YNNKEL, per germline (reference sequence). V lost 2 bases and J lost 5; bases outside the gene matches: 9.

The chain combines TRBV7-9 with TRBJ2-5; 9 bases match TRBD2. V trimming: 5 bases; J trimming: 4 bases; junction bases outside the gene matches: 8. CDR1 is SEHNR, CDR2 FQNEAQ, per germline (reference sequence). This CDR3 has 15 residues. The CDR3 here is CASSVFSGSGETQYF. As DNA, the CDR3 is TGTGCCAGCAGCGTATTTAGCGGGAGTGGAGAGACCCAGTACTTC.

CDR3 DNA sequence: TGTGCCAGTAAGGAGGGTTTGGGCAATCAGCCCCAGCATTTT. It is translated as CASKEGLGNQPQHF. The chain employs TRBV6-5 and TRBJ1-5; D unresolved. Trimming pared 9 bases from V and 2 bases from J, leaving 14 bases between. CDR1 is MNHEY and CDR2 is SVGAGI in the germline V gene. There are 14 residues in the CDR3.

This chain joins TRBV25-1 and TRBJ1-5; 10 positions agree with TRBD1. The CDR3 is made up of 14 amino acids. J was trimmed by 7 bases and V by 5 bases; bases with no gene match: 5. CDR1 and CDR2 from the germline V gene are MGHDK and SYGVNS. CDR3 sequence reads: CASSSGTGAQPQHF. CDR3 DNA: TGTGCCAGCAGTTCCGGGACAGGGGCACAGCCCCAGCATTTT. Looking up the rest from reference TRBV25-1 and TRBJ1-5 gives the full variable domain: EADIYQTPRYLVIGTGKKITLECSQTMGHDKMYWYQQDPGMELHLIHYSYGVNSTEKGDLSSESTVSRIRTEHFPLTLESARPSHTSQYLCASSSGTGAQPQHFGDGTRLSIL.

J is TRBJ2-3 and V is TRBV5-1; weak D call: TRBD1 (6 bases). This CDR3 region has 14 residues. Looked up from germline, CDR1 is SGHRS and CDR2 is YFSETQ. Trimming pared 4 bases from V and 0 bases from J, leaving 9 bases between. DNA for the CDR3: TGCGCCAGCAGCCACGACAGGAGCACAGATACGCAGTATTTT. It translates to CASSHDRSTDTQYF.

This chain connects TRBV4-1 to TRBJ2-7; 7 bases fit TRBD2. The germline CDR1 and CDR2 sequences are MGHRA and YSYEKL. V lost 4 bases, J lost 5 bases, and 5 bases stayed unmatched. This CDR3 has 13 amino acids. Here the CDR3 DNA reads TGCGCCAGCAGCCTTCGGGCGGGGGACGAGCAGTACTTC. Its translation is CASSLRAGDEQYF.

The DNA for the CDR3 is TGCGCCAGCAGCCGGTCGGCCAGGGAAGAGACCCAGTACTTC. Translated, it gives CASSRSAREETQYF. The rearrangement links TRBV5-1 to TRBJ2-5, with D tentatively TRBD1 (5 bases). CDR1 SGHRS and CDR2 YFSETQ come from the germline V gene. Trimming cost V 4 bases and J 3 bases, with 13 bases left between them. The CDR3 has 14 amino acids.

The rearrangement uses TRBV19 and TRBJ1-2; 7 positions match TRBD1. The CDR3 sequence is 13 residues long. Losses at the gene ends were 7 bases for V and 4 bases for J; bases not matched to a gene: 6. Per the germline V gene, CDR1 is LNHDA and CDR2 is SQIVND (reference sequence). CDR3 loop: CASTEGQSYGYTF. In DNA, the CDR3 is TGTGCCAGTACCGAGGGACAGAGCTATGGCTACACCTTC.

The chain combines TRBV19 with TRBJ2-2; D remains ambiguous. Germline assignment: CDR1 LNHDA and CDR2 SQIVND (reference sequence). This CDR3 region has 13 residues. V was cut by 4 bases and J by 3 bases, with 6 bases left in between. The CDR3: CASSTPDTGELFF. CDR3 DNA: TGTGCCAGTAGTACCCCAGACACCGGGGAGCTGTTTTTT.

The chain recombines TRBV9 with TRBJ2-3; 10 nucleotides line up with TRBD2. V shed 5 bases, J shed 1 base, and the junction held 7 bases outside the gene matches. Germline CDR1 SGDLS, CDR2 YYNGEE. The CDR3 runs 16 residues. The CDR3 reads CASRGAGTSGTDTQYF. The CDR3 coding sequence is TGTGCCAGCAGAGGGGCCGGGACTAGCGGCACAGATACGCAGTATTTT.

The rearrangement joins TRBV18 to TRBJ1-2; 10 bases fit TRBD1. Germline values: CDR1 KGHSH, CDR2 LQKENI. This CDR3 region has 14 residues. The V and J ends lost 1 base and 5 bases, in that order; junction bases with no gene match: 1. Written as DNA, the CDR3 is TGTGCCAGCTCACCACGACAGGGGGCTTATGGCTACACCTTC. It encodes CASSPRQGAYGYTF.

The chain links TRBV7-9 to TRBJ1-5; D gene unclear. The CDR3 covers 13 residues. CDR1 is SEHNR and CDR2 is FQNEAQ in the germline V gene (reference sequence). The ends were cut back, 1 base at V and 4 bases at J, with 5 bases in the middle. Written as DNA, the CDR3 is TGTGCCAGCAGCTTAGAGACAAATCAGCCCCAGCATTTT. It encodes CASSLETNQPQHF.